These 11 T cell receptor beta chains were sequenced from one sample in a study of identical twins. Using its own MiXCR run on the 5' RACE reads, TCRdb lists one record per CDR3 protein. The sample contains 550,000 to 700,000 distinct CDR3 sequences, just under 10% of which appear only once. These data also formed part of another study, on yellow fever vaccine responses in identical twins.

Sequenced sample: PBMCs. These receptors were obtained from a woman between 18 and 29 years old in good health.

V is TRBV15 and J is TRBJ1-4; tentatively, D is TRBD1 (5 bases). Germline CDR1 and CDR2: LNHNV and YYDKDF (reference sequence). The CDR3 has 15 amino acids. V lost 1 base and J 7 bases, leaving 13 bases between the germline ends. DNA for the CDR3: TGTGCCACCAGCAGAGGCTTACAGGACCCTGAAAAACTGTTTTTT. Encoded protein: CATSRGLQDPEKLFF.

The sample holds a few counts of this clonotype. The chain recombines TRBV6-2 or TRBV6-3 with TRBJ2-7; D not resolved. CDR1 is MNHEY and CDR2 is SVGEGT in the germline V gene. V lost 0 bases and J 1 base, leaving 10 bases between the germline ends. CDR3 size: 15 residues. CDR3 in amino acids: CASSYSRLESYEQYF. The CDR3 bases are TGTGCCAGCAGTTACTCAAGGTTAGAGTCCTACGAGCAGTACTTC.

The rearrangement links TRBV12-3 or TRBV12-4 to TRBJ2-3, with unresolved D. The CDR3 is 12 amino acids. The V end lost 6 bases, the J end lost 1 base, and 5 bases lay between the germline ends. The DNA of the CDR3 is TGTGCCAGCAGAAAACGCACAGATACGCAGTATTTT. It codes for CASRKRTDTQYF.

V usage is TRBV2 and J usage is TRBJ2-3; a possible D gene is TRBD1 (6 bases). The CDR3 consists of 17 residues. Germline loops: CDR1 SNHLY, CDR2 FYNNEI. CDR3 sequence reads: CTLSFPGETSPTDTQYF. CDR3 sequence (DNA): TGTACCCTCAGCTTCCCAGGGGAAACAAGTCCCACAGATACGCAGTATTTT.

The CDR3 protein is CASSPRRAGGGGQPQHF. The CDR3 nucleotides read TGTGCCAGCTCCCCTCGGCGCGCAGGGGGCGGGGGTCAGCCCCAGCATTTT. V gene TRBV18 combines with J gene TRBJ1-5; TRBD1 aligns across 8 bases. Losses at the gene ends were 6 bases for V and 6 bases for J; bases not matched to a gene: 16. Looked up from germline, CDR1 is KGHSH and CDR2 is LQKENI. This CDR3 has 17 residues. The full variable domain, with the rest looked up from reference TRBV18 and TRBJ1-5, is NAGVMQNPRHLVRRRGQEARLRCSPMKGHSHVYWYRQLPEEGLKFMVYLQKENIIDESGMPKERFSAEFPKEGPSILRIQQVVRGDSAAYFCASSPRRAGGGGQPQHFGDGTRLSIL.

This clonotype showed up just a few times. The chain has TRBV28 and TRBJ2-3; 7 bases line up with TRBD1. V dropped 1 base and J dropped 0; count of bases not matched to a gene: 4. The CDR3 covers 16 residues. Per germline, CDR1 MDHEN and CDR2 SYDVKM. The CDR3 DNA follows: TGTGCCAGCAGTTTATCCTTACAGGGGAGCACAGATACGCAGTATTTT. Residues: CASSLSLQGSTDTQYF.

This clonotype was found a few times. The V gene is TRBV7-9, the J gene TRBJ2-5; TRBD1 is a possible D gene (5 bases). The germline V gene encodes CDR1 SEHNR and CDR2 FQNEAQ (reference sequence). The CDR3 has 15 residues. V was pared by 5 bases and J by 5 bases, with 18 bases between. The CDR3, as DNA: TGTGCCAGCAGCATACTGGCCAGGGAAAGGGAGACCCAGTACTTC. This codes for CASSILARERETQYF.

There are a few counts of this clonotype. This chain uses TRBV5-1 with TRBJ2-2; possibly TRBD2 for D (6 bases). The germline V gene has CDR1 SGHRS and CDR2 YFSETQ. V lost 4 bases, J lost 1 base, and 8 bases lay in between. The CDR3 spans 14 residues. In DNA form, the CDR3 reads TGCGCCAGCAGCACCGGGGGGAACACCGGGGAGCTGTTTTTT. Protein: CASSTGGNTGELFF.

The chain combines TRBV20-1 with TRBJ2-3, with TRBD2 matching 15 bases. Germline V CDR1 and CDR2: DFQATT, SNEGSKA (reference sequence). The CDR3 contains 20 residues. V gave up 0 bases and J gave up 4 bases; unmatched junction bases: 14. CDR3 sequence: CSARDQGLAGGPGWPDTQYF. Written as DNA, the CDR3 is TGCAGTGCTAGAGACCAAGGACTAGCGGGAGGGCCTGGATGGCCAGATACGCAGTATTTT.

This clonotype was counted a few times. As DNA, the CDR3 is TGTGCCAGCAGCTTAGATTTTCGCCAAGAGACCCAGTACTTC. Protein: CASSLDFRQETQYF. This chain uses TRBV7-2 with TRBJ2-5; D is unresolved. V lost 1 base, J lost 1 base, and 7 bases lay in between. This CDR3 has 14 residues. From germline, CDR1 is SGHTA and CDR2 FQGNSA.

This clonotype was recorded only once. This chain connects TRBV6-1 to TRBJ2-7, with TRBD1 as a possible D gene (6 bases). This CDR3 contains 14 residues. Trimming left V 6 bases short and J 4 bases short, with 16 bases between. From germline, CDR1 is MNHNS and CDR2 SASEGT. The CDR3 nucleotides are TGTGCCAGCAGGGTGGGACACGGAGAGTACGAGCAGTACTTC. It encodes CASRVGHGEYEQYF.